This T cell receptor beta chain was captured in a study of cytomegalovirus exposure and HLA in healthy donors. Study-level points and caveats: Presence/absence analyses assumed roughly uniform sequencing depth across donors. Most of the CMV-associated TCR beta chains (in a later analysis) appeared to be HLA-restricted. Later work associated more than 15,000 TCR beta sequences with HLA alleles at 0.05 false discovery rate.

With 60 Vbeta and 13 Jbeta primers, the PCR was carried out. TCRdb's table, derived via immunoSEQ multiplex PCR, lists solely in-frame clones and lacks some. The sample contains some 130,000 clones, 75% to 85% of which appear only once. Points on this clone: No antigen is known for it.

Donors in the study were healthy people who gave bone marrow. The TCR was taken from a man aged 40-49 years in good health and CMV-seronegative. Sequencing was carried out using PBMCs.

The CDR3 loop is CASTKDRAGETQYF. Here the CDR3 DNA reads TGTGCCAGCACCAAAGACAGGGCGGGGGAGACCCAGTACTTC. The chain employs TRBV5-4 and TRBJ2-5, with TRBD1 as a possible D gene (7 bases). This CDR3 is 14 amino acids long. With 6 bases removed from V and 5 bases from J, the gap between germline ends came to 17 bases. The germline V gene encodes CDR1 SGHNT and CDR2 YYREEE (reference sequence).